Given below is one T cell receptor beta chain in context. Germline values: CDR1 MGHDK, CDR2 SYGVNS. Trimming removed 6 bases from V and 5 bases from J, with 15 bases in between. The CDR3 sequence is 14 residues long. This specimen comes from a study of cytomegalovirus exposure and HLA in healthy donors. Overall study context: Counted in an early data release were approximately 85 million unique TCRs from HLA-typed donors.

Primers: 60 Vbeta forward and 13 Jbeta reverse. Some clones are missing from TCRdb's copy, which holds only in-frame ones; the method was immunoSEQ multiplex PCR. Here the sample spans about 77,000 clones, about 84% being singletons. The receptor was derived from a man aged 35 to 55 in good health and CMV-seronegative. The source material was PBMCs. The gene calls are TRBV25-1 and TRBJ2-3; D is undetermined. CDR3 region: CASSDLASIDTQYF. The DNA for the CDR3 is TGTGCCAGCAGCGATTTGGCTAGTATAGATACGCAGTATTTT.